This TCR beta chain derives from a study of T cell responses to AZD1222 COVID-19 vaccine. Study outcomes and limitations: Only five to seven individuals given AZD1222 were seropositive at baseline.

The CDR3 length is 15 residues. V gave up 5 bases and J gave up 3 bases; unmatched junction bases: 5. Germline loops: CDR1 SEHNR, CDR2 FQNEAQ (reference sequence). This clone was observed once. What it recognizes is unknown. The method was immunoSEQ multiplex PCR; TCRdb's version includes in-frame clones alone and lacks a portion of them. This sample has around 91,000 clones, with 90% to 95% found just once. Sequencing was performed on peripheral blood, taken 28 days after the second AZD1222 dose. The TCR comes from an adult who received the AZD1222 COVID-19 vaccine. The chain links TRBV7-9 to TRBJ2-1; 9 positions agree with TRBD2. CDR3 coding DNA: TGTGCCAGCAGCGTCTCTAGCGGGGTCTACAATGAGCAGTTCTTC. This codes for CASSVSSGVYNEQFF.